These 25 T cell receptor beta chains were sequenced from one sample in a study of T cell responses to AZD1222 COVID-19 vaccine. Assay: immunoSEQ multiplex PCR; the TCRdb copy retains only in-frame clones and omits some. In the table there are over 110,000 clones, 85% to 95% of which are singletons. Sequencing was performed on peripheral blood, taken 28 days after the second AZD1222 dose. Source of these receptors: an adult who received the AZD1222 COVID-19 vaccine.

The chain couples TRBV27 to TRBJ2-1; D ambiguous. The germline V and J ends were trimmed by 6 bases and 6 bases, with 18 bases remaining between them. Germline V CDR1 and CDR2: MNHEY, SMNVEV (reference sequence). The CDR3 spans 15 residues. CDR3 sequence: CASRPNRPRPNEQFF. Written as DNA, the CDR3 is TGTGCCAGCAGACCGAACCGACCCCGCCCCAATGAGCAGTTCTTC.

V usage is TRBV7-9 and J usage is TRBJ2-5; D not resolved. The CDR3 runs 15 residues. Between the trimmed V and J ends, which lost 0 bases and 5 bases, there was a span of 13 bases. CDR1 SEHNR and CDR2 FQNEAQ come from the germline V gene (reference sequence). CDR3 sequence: CASSLASSYPETQYF. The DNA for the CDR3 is TGTGCCAGCAGCTTAGCCTCTTCGTATCCGGAGACCCAGTACTTC. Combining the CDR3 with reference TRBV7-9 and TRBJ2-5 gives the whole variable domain DTGVSQNPRHKITKRGQNVTFRCDPISEHNRLYWYRQTLGQGPEFLTYFQNEAQLEKSRLLSDRFSAERPKGSFSTLEIQRTEQGDSAMYLCASSLASSYPETQYFGPGTRLLVL.

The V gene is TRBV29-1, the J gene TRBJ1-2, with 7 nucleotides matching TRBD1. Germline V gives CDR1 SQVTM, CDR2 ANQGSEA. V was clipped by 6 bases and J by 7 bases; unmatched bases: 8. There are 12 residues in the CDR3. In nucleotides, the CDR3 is TGCAGCGTCACAAAGGGGGCCAGTGGCTACACCTTC. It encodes CSVTKGASGYTF.

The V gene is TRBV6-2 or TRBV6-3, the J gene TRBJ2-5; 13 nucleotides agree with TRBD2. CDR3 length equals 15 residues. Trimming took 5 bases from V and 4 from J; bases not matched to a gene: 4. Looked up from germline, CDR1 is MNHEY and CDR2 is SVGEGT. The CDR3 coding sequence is TGTGCCAGCAGTGGGACTAGCGGGGCAGGAGAGACCCAGTACTTC. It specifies CASSGTSGAGETQYF.

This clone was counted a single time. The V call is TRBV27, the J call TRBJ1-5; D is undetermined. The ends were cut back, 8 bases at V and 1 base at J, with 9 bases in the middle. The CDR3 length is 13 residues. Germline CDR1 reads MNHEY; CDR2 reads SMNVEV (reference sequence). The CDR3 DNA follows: TGTGCCAGCTCGACCGGGAGCAATCAGCCCCAGCATTTT. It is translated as CASSTGSNQPQHF.

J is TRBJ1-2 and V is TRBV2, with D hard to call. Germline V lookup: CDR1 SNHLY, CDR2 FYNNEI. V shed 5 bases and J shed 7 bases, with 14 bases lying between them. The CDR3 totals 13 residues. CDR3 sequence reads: CASSSWTGSGYTF. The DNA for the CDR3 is TGTGCCAGCAGTTCATGGACCGGCAGTGGCTACACCTTC.

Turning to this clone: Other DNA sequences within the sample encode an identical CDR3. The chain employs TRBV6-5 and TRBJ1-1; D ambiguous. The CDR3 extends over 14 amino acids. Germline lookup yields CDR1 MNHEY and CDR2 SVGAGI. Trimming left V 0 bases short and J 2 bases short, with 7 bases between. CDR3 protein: CASSYSGGNTEAFF. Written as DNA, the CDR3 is TGTGCCAGCAGTTACTCTGGAGGAAACACTGAAGCTTTCTTT.

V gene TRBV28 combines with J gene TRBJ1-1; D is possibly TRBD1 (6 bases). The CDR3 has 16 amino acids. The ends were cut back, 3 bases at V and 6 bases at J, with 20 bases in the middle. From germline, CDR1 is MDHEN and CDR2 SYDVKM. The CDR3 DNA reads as TGTGCCAGCAGTTTCCTCCTGGGGGGGGGCGCGGCTGAAGCTTTCTTT. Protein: CASSFLLGGGAAEAFF. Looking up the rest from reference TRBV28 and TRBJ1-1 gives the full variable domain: DVKVTQSSRYLVKRTGEKVFLECVQDMDHENMFWYRQDPGLGLRLIYFSYDVKMKEKGDIPEGYSVSREKKERFSLILESASTNQTSMYLCASSFLLGGGAAEAFFGQGTRLTVV.

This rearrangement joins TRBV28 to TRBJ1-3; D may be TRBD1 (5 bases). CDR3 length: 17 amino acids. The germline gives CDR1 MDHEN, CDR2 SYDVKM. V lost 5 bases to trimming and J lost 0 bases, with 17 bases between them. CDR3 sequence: CASSPPTGSNSGNTIYF. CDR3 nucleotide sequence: TGTGCCAGCAGTCCCCCTACAGGATCAAACTCTGGAAACACCATATATTTT.

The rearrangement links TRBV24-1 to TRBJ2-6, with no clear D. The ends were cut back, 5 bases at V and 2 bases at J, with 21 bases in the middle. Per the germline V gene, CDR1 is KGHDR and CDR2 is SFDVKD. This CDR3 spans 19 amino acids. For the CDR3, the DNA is TGTGCCACCAGTGGGTTTGACAACGAAGGGTCAACTGGGGCCAACGTCCTGACTTTC. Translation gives CATSGFDNEGSTGANVLTF.

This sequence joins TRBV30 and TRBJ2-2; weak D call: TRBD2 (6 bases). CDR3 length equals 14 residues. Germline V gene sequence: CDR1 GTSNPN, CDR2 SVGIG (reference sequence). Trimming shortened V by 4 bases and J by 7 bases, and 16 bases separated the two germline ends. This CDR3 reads CAWNRGSRGGELFF. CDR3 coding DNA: TGTGCCTGGAATCGGGGGAGTAGGGGCGGGGAGCTGTTTTTT.

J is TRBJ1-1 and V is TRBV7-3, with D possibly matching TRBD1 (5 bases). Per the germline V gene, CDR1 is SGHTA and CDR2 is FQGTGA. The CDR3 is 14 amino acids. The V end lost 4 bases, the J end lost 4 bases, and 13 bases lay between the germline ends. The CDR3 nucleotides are TGTGCCAGCAGCTCTGGATTTGGGGGCACTGAAGCTTTCTTT. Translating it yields CASSSGFGGTEAFF.

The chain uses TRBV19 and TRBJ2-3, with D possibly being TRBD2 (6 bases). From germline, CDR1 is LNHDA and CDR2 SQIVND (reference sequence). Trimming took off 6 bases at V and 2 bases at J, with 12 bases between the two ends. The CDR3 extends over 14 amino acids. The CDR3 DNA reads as TGTGCCAGTAGCTTTGCGGGACTCACAGATACGCAGTATTTT. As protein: CASSFAGLTDTQYF.

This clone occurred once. This CDR3 reads CASSSRRGRDEKLFF. For the CDR3, the DNA is TGTGCCAGCAGCTCCAGGAGGGGGCGCGATGAAAAACTGTTTTTT. This rearrangement joins TRBV6-2 or TRBV6-3 to TRBJ1-4, with 7 bases fitting TRBD1. The length of the CDR3 is 15 residues. The germline gives CDR1 MNHEY, CDR2 SVGEGT. The V and J ends lost 6 bases and 6 bases, in that order; junction bases with no gene match: 10.

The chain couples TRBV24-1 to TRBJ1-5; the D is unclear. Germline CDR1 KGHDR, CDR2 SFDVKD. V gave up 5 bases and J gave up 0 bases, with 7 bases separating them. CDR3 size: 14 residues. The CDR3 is CATSAGYSNQPQHF. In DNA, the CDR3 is TGTGCCACCAGTGCAGGTTATAGCAATCAGCCCCAGCATTTT.

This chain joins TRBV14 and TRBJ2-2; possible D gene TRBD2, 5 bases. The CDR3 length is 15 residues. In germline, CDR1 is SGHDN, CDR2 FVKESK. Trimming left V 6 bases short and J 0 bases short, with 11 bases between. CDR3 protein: CASRRAGANTGELFF. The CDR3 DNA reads TGTGCCAGCAGGAGGGCGGGCGCGAACACCGGGGAGCTGTTTTTT.

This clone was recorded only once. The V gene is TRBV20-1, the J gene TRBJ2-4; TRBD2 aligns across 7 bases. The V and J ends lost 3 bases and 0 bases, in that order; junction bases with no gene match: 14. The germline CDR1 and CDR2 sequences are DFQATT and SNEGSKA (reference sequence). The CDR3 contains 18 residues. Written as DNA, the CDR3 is TGCAGTGCTAGTTTGTCGGGAGGATGGGCTCTAGCCAAAAACATTCAGTACTTC. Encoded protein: CSASLSGGWALAKNIQYF.

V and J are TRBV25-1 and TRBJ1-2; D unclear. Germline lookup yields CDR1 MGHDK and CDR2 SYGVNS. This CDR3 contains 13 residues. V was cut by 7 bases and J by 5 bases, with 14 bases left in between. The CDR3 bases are TGTGCCAGCACAGACCCTGGAGGGTATGGCTACACCTTC. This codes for CASTDPGGYGYTF.

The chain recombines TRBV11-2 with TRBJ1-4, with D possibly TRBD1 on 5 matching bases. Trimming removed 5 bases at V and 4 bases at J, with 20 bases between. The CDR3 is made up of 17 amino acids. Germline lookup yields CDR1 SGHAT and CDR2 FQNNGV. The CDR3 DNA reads TGTGCCAGCAGCCTAGCCGCCGCAGGGAGGAATAATGAAAAACTGTTTTTT. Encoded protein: CASSLAAAGRNNEKLFF.

CDR3 nucleotides: TGTGCCAGTAGTCTACAGGGGATCGTACAGACCCAGTACTTC. Protein: CASSLQGIVQTQYF. The chain combines TRBV19 with TRBJ2-5; 7 nucleotides match TRBD1. CDR1 is LNHDA and CDR2 is SQIVND in the germline V gene (reference sequence). The trim removed 5 bases at V and 6 bases at J, leaving 9 bases unmatched. The CDR3 covers 14 residues.

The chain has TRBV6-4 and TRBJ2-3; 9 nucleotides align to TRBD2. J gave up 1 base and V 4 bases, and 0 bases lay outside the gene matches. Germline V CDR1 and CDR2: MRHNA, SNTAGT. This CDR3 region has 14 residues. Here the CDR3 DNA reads TGTGCCAGCAGTGTAGCGGGGGGCACAGATACGCAGTATTTT. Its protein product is CASSVAGGTDTQYF.

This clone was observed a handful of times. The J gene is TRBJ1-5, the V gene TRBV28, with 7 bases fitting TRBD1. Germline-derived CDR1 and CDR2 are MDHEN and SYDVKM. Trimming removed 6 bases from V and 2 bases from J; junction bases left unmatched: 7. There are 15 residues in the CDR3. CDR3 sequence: CASSHRGGGNQPQHF. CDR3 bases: TGTGCCAGCAGCCACAGGGGTGGGGGCAATCAGCCCCAGCATTTT.

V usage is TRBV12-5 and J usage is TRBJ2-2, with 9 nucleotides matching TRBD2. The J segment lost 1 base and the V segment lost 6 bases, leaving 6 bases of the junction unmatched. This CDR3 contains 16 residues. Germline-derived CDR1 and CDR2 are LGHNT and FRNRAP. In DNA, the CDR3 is TGTGCTAGTGGCGCGAAACTAGCGGGGAACACCGGGGAGCTGTTTTTT. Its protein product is CASGAKLAGNTGELFF.

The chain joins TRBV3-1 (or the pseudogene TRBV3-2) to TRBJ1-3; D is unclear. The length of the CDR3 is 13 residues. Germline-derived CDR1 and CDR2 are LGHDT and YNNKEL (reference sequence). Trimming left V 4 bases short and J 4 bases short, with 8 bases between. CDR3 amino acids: CASSPPLGNTIYF. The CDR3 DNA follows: TGTGCCAGCAGCCCCCCCCTAGGAAACACCATATATTTT.

Written as DNA, the CDR3 is TGTGCCAGCAGCCTCGACACCGGGGAGCTGTTTTTT. Its protein product is CASSLDTGELFF. The chain couples TRBV6-5 to TRBJ2-2; no clear D gene. From germline, CDR1 is MNHEY and CDR2 SVGAGI. This CDR3 comprises 12 residues. Trimming stripped 6 bases from V and 3 bases from J, with 5 bases between.